Reported below is one TCR beta chain. The antigen is undetermined. Treatment: roughly 11-day PBMC culture with coronavirus spike peptide pools or control peptides (ViraFEST assay). It was before the COVID-19 pandemic (2011-2018) that the unexposed donor's CD4+ T cells were collected. Peptide pools at 9.5 to 10 ug/ml stimulated 2 million or so PBMCs per well with roughly 10 IU/ml IL-2. Sequenced with the Oncomine TCR Beta short-read assay was DNA taken from cultured CD4+ T cells. Extraction of genomic DNA was performed on cultured CD4+ T cells. Each CDR3 protein gets one entry after TCRdb re-called the PCR reads with MiXCR. The data contain about 11,000 distinct CDR3 sequences, about 32% of them singletons. This sample is part of a study of vaccination and CD4 T cells after COVID-19. Background on the study: Each enrolled participant received a two-dose regimen of either BNT162b2 or mRNA-1273 vaccine.

The V gene's germline CDR1 is KGHSH and CDR2 LQKENI. Trimming removed 5 bases from V and 4 bases from J, with 14 bases in between. The CDR3 consists of 14 residues. Sequencing was done on a sample of CD4+ T cells from blood, cultured in vitro. This chain connects TRBV18 to TRBJ1-1; D perhaps matches TRBD1 (6 bases). The sequence derives from a human donor in good health. CDR3 sequence (DNA): TGTGCCAGCTCAATATGGGACAAAATCACTGAAGCTTTCTTT. Translating gives CASSIWDKITEAFF.